One T cell receptor (beta chain) is described in this entry. Its matching antigen is unknown. The repertoire was sequenced with immunoSEQ multiplex PCR; TCRdb's copy has only in-frame clones and lacks some. This table has fewer than 25,000 clones, 90% to 95% appearing once. This sample was taken from a study of brain T cells in children with intractable seizures. General study findings and limits: HCMV serostatus was not known, and viral specificity came from CDR3 similarity only.

With 5 bases removed from V and 1 base from J, the gap between germline ends came to 12 bases. The CDR3 consists of 14 residues. In germline, CDR1 is SQVTM, CDR2 ANQGSEA. The sequences come from peripheral blood, collected at surgery. The TCR originated in a boy younger than 18 with focal cortical dysplasia and intractable seizures. V and J are TRBV29-1 and TRBJ2-1; D is ambiguous. The chain's CDR3 is CSVNPGGSYNEQFF. CDR3 DNA sequence: TGCAGCGTTAACCCCGGTGGGTCCTACAATGAGCAGTTCTTC.